This T cell receptor beta chain was documented in a study of cytomegalovirus exposure and HLA in healthy donors. Whole-study context: Of the donors genotyped, 398 in all, about 80% fell in the Caucasian-associated ancestry cluster.

Turning to this clone: Its specificity is unknown.

The PCR made use of 60 Vbeta and 13 Jbeta primers. Data came from immunoSEQ multiplex PCR; TCRdb stores just in-frame clones and leaves some out. Among 75,000 to 90,000 clones listed, roughly 77% were seen once. Germline CDR1 and CDR2: SEHNR and FQNEAQ (reference sequence). The CDR3 is 17 amino acids. V lost 4 bases, J lost 5 bases, and 23 bases lay in between. Findings of the study overall: Reports credit the classifier with highly specific, highly sensitive diagnosis of cytomegalovirus status. A later analysis found common viral pathogens apparently linked to several of the most significant clusters.

The clonotype originates from a man in his 60s in good health and CMV-seronegative. Sequenced sample: PBMCs. The chain employs TRBV7-9 and TRBJ1-1; no clear D. The CDR3 is CASSSWRGPGDGTEAFF. CDR3 nucleotides: TGTGCCAGCAGCTCCTGGCGAGGCCCCGGGGATGGGACTGAAGCTTTCTTT.